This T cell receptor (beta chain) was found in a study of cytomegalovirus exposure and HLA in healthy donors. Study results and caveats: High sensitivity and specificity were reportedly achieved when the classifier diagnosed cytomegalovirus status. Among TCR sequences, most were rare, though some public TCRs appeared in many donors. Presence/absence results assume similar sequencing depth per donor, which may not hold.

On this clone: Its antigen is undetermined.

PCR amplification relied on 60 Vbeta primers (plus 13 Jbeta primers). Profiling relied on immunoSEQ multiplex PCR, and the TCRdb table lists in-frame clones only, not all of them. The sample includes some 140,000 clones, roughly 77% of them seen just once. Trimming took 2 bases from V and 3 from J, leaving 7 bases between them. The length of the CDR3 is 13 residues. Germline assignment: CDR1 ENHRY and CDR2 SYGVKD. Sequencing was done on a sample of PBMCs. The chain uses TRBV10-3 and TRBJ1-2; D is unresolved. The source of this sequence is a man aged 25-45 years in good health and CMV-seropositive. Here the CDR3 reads CAISEHGDYGYTF. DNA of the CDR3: TGTGCCATCAGTGAGCACGGAGACTATGGCTACACCTTC.